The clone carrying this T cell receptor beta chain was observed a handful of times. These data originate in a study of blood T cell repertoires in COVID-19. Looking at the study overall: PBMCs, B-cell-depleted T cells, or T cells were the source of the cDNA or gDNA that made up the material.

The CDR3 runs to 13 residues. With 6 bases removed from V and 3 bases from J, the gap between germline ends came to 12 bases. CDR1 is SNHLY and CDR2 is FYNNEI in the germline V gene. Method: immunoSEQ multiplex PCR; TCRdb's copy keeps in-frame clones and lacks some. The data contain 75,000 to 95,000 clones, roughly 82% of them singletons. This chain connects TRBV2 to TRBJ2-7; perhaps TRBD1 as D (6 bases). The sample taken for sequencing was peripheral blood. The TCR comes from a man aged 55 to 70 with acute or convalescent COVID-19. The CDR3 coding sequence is TGTGCCAGCAGATCGACAGGAAACTACGAGCAGTACGTC. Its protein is CASRSTGNYEQYV.